A single sample is the source of the 30 T cell receptor beta chains below, sequenced in a study of blood T cell repertoires in COVID-19. The assay was immunoSEQ multiplex PCR, and TCRdb's table has in-frame clones only and misses some. This table has about 220,000 clones, more than 70% appearing once. The material sequenced was peripheral blood. The receptors stem from a woman at least 80 years old with acute or convalescent COVID-19.

The V gene is TRBV6-1, the J gene TRBJ1-6; D is undetermined. Germline CDR1 is MNHNS and CDR2 is SASEGT. This CDR3 spans 14 amino acids. V was trimmed by 2 bases and J by 7 bases, leaving 9 bases between them. The CDR3 sequence: CASSEHISNSPLHF. For the CDR3, the DNA is TGTGCCAGCAGTGAACACATTTCAAATTCACCCCTCCACTTT.

In the case of this clone: Other nucleotide sequences in the sample specify the same CDR3. The V gene is TRBV28, the J gene TRBJ1-4, with D unclear. The V and J ends lost 6 bases and 8 bases respectively, with 10 bases between them. The CDR3 covers 12 residues. Per germline, CDR1 MDHEN and CDR2 SYDVKM. CDR3 amino acids: CASRPPGEKLFF. CDR3 coding DNA: TGTGCCAGCAGGCCCCCGGGGGAAAAACTGTTTTTT.

V is TRBV10-3 and J is TRBJ1-1, with a tentative D call TRBD1 (6 bases). The length of the CDR3 is 15 residues. CDR1 is ENHRY, CDR2 SYGVKD, per germline. The V end lost 1 base, the J end lost 4 bases, and 13 bases lay between the germline ends. CDR3 sequence (DNA): TGTGCCATCAGTGAGTTAGGGGGGGCGCCCACTGAAGCTTTCTTT. Translating gives CAISELGGAPTEAFF.

The genes are TRBV25-1 and TRBJ2-1, with D uncertain. Germline loops: CDR1 MGHDK, CDR2 SYGVNS. This CDR3 is built from 14 residues. Trimming cost V 6 bases and J 0 bases, with 9 bases left between them. CDR3 residues: CASRPSGSYNEQFF. In DNA, the CDR3 is TGTGCCAGCAGGCCCTCGGGCTCCTACAATGAGCAGTTCTTC.

The CDR3, as DNA: TGTGCCAGCAGTTATCCTGGGACAGCCGTTAACTATGGCTACACCTTC. It codes for CASSYPGTAVNYGYTF. This rearrangement joins TRBV6-2 or TRBV6-3 to TRBJ1-2; 7 nucleotides line up with TRBD1. Losses at the gene ends were 3 bases for V and 1 base for J; bases not matched to a gene: 8. The CDR3 is 16 residues long. Germline-derived CDR1 and CDR2 are MNHEY and SVGEGT.

This clone turned up a few times. The J gene is TRBJ2-1, the V gene TRBV4-2; 10 bases are a match to TRBD2. This CDR3 comprises 16 residues. J gave up 2 bases and V 2 bases, and 3 bases lay outside the gene matches. Germline V gene sequence: CDR1 LGHNA, CDR2 YNFKEQ. In nucleotides, the CDR3 is TGTGCCAGCAGCCAACAGAGCGGGGGGGCCTACAATGAGCAGTTCTTC. Encoded protein: CASSQQSGGAYNEQFF.

The chain couples TRBV18 to TRBJ1-2, with D possibly being TRBD1 (6 bases). This CDR3 is built from 17 residues. V was trimmed by 2 bases and J by 0 bases, leaving 16 bases between them. Germline loops: CDR1 KGHSH, CDR2 LQKENI. This chain's CDR3 is CASSPSLDRSTNYGYTF. The CDR3 DNA follows: TGTGCCAGCTCACCATCCTTAGACAGGTCGACTAACTATGGCTACACCTTC. Filled out from reference TRBV18 and TRBJ1-2, the complete variable domain reads NAGVMQNPRHLVRRRGQEARLRCSPMKGHSHVYWYRQLPEEGLKFMVYLQKENIIDESGMPKERFSAEFPKEGPSILRIQQVVRGDSAAYFCASSPSLDRSTNYGYTFGSGTRLTVV.

The chain carries TRBV7-2 and TRBJ2-7; D might be TRBD2 (7 bases). V was shortened by 3 bases and J by 2 bases, with 11 bases between the two germline ends. This CDR3 region has 14 residues. Germline CDR1 is SGHTA and CDR2 is FQGNSA. The CDR3 here is CASSLAGAAYEQYF. The DNA of the CDR3 is TGTGCCAGCAGCTTGGCGGGGGCCGCCTACGAGCAGTACTTC.

In DNA form, the CDR3 reads TGTGCCAGCAGCGTACTAGCTGGCGCTCTCCCAGATACGCAGTATTTT. It encodes CASSVLAGALPDTQYF. J is TRBJ2-3 and V is TRBV9; D might be TRBD2 (5 bases). Germline V lookup: CDR1 SGDLS, CDR2 YYNGEE. Trimming took off 1 base at V and 4 bases at J, with 16 bases between the two ends. The CDR3 length is 16 residues.

This chain joins TRBV7-2 and TRBJ2-3; 8 bases agree with TRBD1. The CDR3 contains 15 residues. Losses at the gene ends were 4 bases for V and 1 base for J; bases not matched to a gene: 4. CDR1 and CDR2 (germline): SGHTA, FQGNSA. The CDR3 here is CASSWGTGRTDTQYF. The CDR3 DNA reads TGTGCCAGCAGCTGGGGGACAGGCCGCACAGATACGCAGTATTTT.

The J gene is TRBJ1-3, the V gene TRBV11-3; D call uncertain. Between the trimmed V and J ends, which lost 4 bases and 2 bases, there was a span of 9 bases. Germline values: CDR1 SGHNT, CDR2 YENEEA. CDR3 length: 14 amino acids. CDR3 loop: CASSSPGAGNTIYF. Written as DNA, the CDR3 is TGTGCCAGCAGCTCTCCAGGCGCTGGAAACACCATATATTTT.

This chain links TRBV27 with TRBJ2-4; TRBD2 aligns across 13 bases. Germline trimming cut 3 bases from V and 9 bases from J; bases unmatched to any gene: 5. Germline V gene lookup returns CDR1 MNHEY and CDR2 SMNVEV (reference sequence). CDR3 length equals 15 residues. The CDR3 sequence is CASSFRTSGGSIQYF. DNA for the CDR3: TGTGCCAGCAGTTTCAGGACTAGCGGGGGTAGCATTCAGTACTTC.

The rearrangement uses TRBV29-1 and TRBJ1-5; D not certain. Trimming left V 5 bases short and J 7 bases short, with 6 bases between. The CDR3 consists of 10 residues. The germline gives CDR1 SQVTM, CDR2 ANQGSEA. The CDR3 sequence: CSVWRQPQHF. The CDR3 bases are TGCAGCGTTTGGAGGCAGCCCCAGCATTTT.

The chain uses TRBV10-2 and TRBJ1-4, with D perhaps TRBD1 (6 bases). The germline V gene has CDR1 WSHSY and CDR2 SAAADI. CDR3 size: 15 residues. The V end lost 3 bases, the J end lost 2 bases, and 10 bases lay between the germline ends. The CDR3 DNA reads as TGCGCCAGCAGTGACGGGGGGCGGACTAATGAAAAACTGTTTTTT. Its translation: CASSDGGRTNEKLFF.

The chain links TRBV6-6 to TRBJ1-5; the match to TRBD1 covers 7 bases. The trim removed 4 bases at V and 0 bases at J, leaving 3 bases unmatched. Per germline, CDR1 MNHNY and CDR2 SVGAGI (reference sequence). The length of the CDR3 is 15 residues. CDR3 sequence reads: CASSSRQGSNQPQHF. In DNA form, the CDR3 reads TGTGCCAGCAGTTCCCGACAGGGTAGCAATCAGCCCCAGCATTTT.

To note about this clone: This specimen includes other DNA sequences encoding the same CDR3. The chain recombines TRBV6-6 with TRBJ1-4; 8 bases fit TRBD1. V was pared by 5 bases and J by 5 bases, with 1 base of the junction left unmatched. This CDR3 contains 13 residues. Germline V gene lookup returns CDR1 MNHNY and CDR2 SVGAGI (reference sequence). CDR3 bases: TGTGCCAGCAGTCGGACAGGGAATGAAAAACTGTTTTTT. Translation: CASSRTGNEKLFF.

The V gene is TRBV3-1 (or the pseudogene TRBV3-2), the J gene TRBJ1-1; D is possibly TRBD1 (5 bases). The length of the CDR3 is 15 residues. The germline gives CDR1 LGHDT, CDR2 YNNKEL (reference sequence). Trimming left V 7 bases short and J 3 bases short, with 18 bases between. The CDR3 nucleotides are TGTGCCAGCACAAATGGGGGGGACGGGGACACTGAAGCTTTCTTT. Its translation is CASTNGGDGDTEAFF.

CDR3 coding DNA: TGTGCCAGCAGTCCCCCGGGAGGGTGGAACTATGGCTACACCTTC. Amino acids: CASSPPGGWNYGYTF. V gene TRBV27 combines with J gene TRBJ1-2; D unclear. The CDR3 extends over 15 amino acids. Trimming shortened V by 5 bases and J by 2 bases, and 15 bases separated the two germline ends. The germline gives CDR1 MNHEY, CDR2 SMNVEV (reference sequence).

The chain links TRBV6-4 to TRBJ1-5, with 9 positions matching TRBD1. Germline V gene lookup returns CDR1 MRHNA and CDR2 SNTAGT. With 0 bases clipped from V and 5 bases from J, the junction kept 8 bases outside the gene matches. CDR3 length: 17 residues. CDR3 in amino acids: CASSDSAGQGPDQPQHF. The CDR3, as DNA: TGTGCCAGCAGTGACTCGGCGGGACAGGGTCCCGATCAGCCCCAGCATTTT.

A word on this clone: In the same sample, other DNA sequences code for this CDR3. This chain links TRBV3-1 (or the pseudogene TRBV3-2) with TRBJ2-1, with D perhaps TRBD1 (5 bases). With 0 bases removed from V and 6 bases from J, the gap between germline ends came to 6 bases. This CDR3 is built from 13 residues. From germline, CDR1 is LGHDT and CDR2 YNNKEL (reference sequence). The CDR3 spells CASSQDRGNEQFF. DNA of the CDR3: TGTGCCAGCAGCCAAGATAGGGGCAATGAGCAGTTCTTC.

This chain joins TRBV7-2 and TRBJ2-3, with unresolved D. Trimming pared 2 bases from V and 1 base from J, leaving 10 bases between. This CDR3 comprises 15 residues. Germline V CDR1 and CDR2: SGHTA, FQGNSA. The CDR3 sequence is CASSLKLPGTDTQYF. The CDR3 DNA reads TGTGCCAGCAGCTTAAAACTACCGGGCACAGATACGCAGTATTTT.

This chain connects TRBV9 to TRBJ2-6; D possibly corresponds to TRBD2 (6 bases). The CDR3 consists of 14 residues. Germline V gene sequence: CDR1 SGDLS, CDR2 YYNGEE. V lost 3 bases and J 2 bases, leaving 6 bases between the germline ends. DNA of the CDR3: TGTGCCAGCAGCGCGGGGGCTGGGGCCAACGTCCTGACTTTC. Protein: CASSAGAGANVLTF.

The rearrangement links TRBV7-2 to TRBJ1-1; 7 positions agree with TRBD1. The germline CDR1 and CDR2 sequences are SGHTA and FQGNSA. V lost 0 bases and J lost 2; bases outside the gene matches: 3. This CDR3 is 15 amino acids long. Here the CDR3 DNA reads TGTGCCAGCAGCTTAGCTGGACAGGCCAACACTGAAGCTTTCTTT. Translated: CASSLAGQANTEAFF.

The CDR3 sequence is CASRQGTLDYNSPLHF. For the CDR3, the DNA is TGTGCCAGCAGGCAAGGGACACTCGACTATAATTCACCCCTCCACTTT. This sequence joins TRBV25-1 and TRBJ1-6; possible D gene TRBD1, 6 bases. Germline-derived CDR1 and CDR2 are MGHDK and SYGVNS. Trimming removed 6 bases at V and 3 bases at J, with 15 bases between. The CDR3 length is 16 residues.

The CDR3 nucleotides are TGTGCCAGGGGACAGATCTCCTACAATGAGCAGTTCTTC. It translates to CARGQISYNEQFF. The rearrangement joins TRBV21-1 to TRBJ2-1; the table gives TRBD1 as D, unverified against the DNA. TRBV21-1 is a pseudogene locus. CDR3 length equals 13 residues.

This rearrangement joins TRBV5-1 to TRBJ2-1; possible D gene TRBD2, 6 bases. Germline assignment: CDR1 SGHRS and CDR2 YFSETQ. The ends were cut back, 4 bases at V and 5 bases at J, with 13 bases in the middle. The CDR3 is 14 residues long. The CDR3 sequence is CASSGGTANNEQFF. The DNA of the CDR3 is TGCGCCAGCAGCGGAGGGACCGCTAACAATGAGCAGTTCTTC.

The chain is built from TRBV28 and TRBJ1-2; D not resolved. The CDR3 is made up of 14 amino acids. The ends were cut back, 7 bases at V and 5 bases at J, with 17 bases in the middle. CDR1 and CDR2 (germline): MDHEN, SYDVKM. As DNA, the CDR3 is TGTGCCAGCACCGAGGCGGGCAGGTTTTATGGCTACACCTTC. Protein sequence: CASTEAGRFYGYTF.

The genes are TRBV25-1 and TRBJ1-1; D might be TRBD1 (5 bases). Germline V gene data show CDR1 as MGHDK and CDR2 as SYGVNS. The CDR3 has 13 residues. Trimming took off 4 bases at V and 5 bases at J, with 11 bases between the two ends. The CDR3 coding sequence is TGTGCCAGCAGTGGAATGGGGGGTACTGAAGCTTTCTTT. Its protein product is CASSGMGGTEAFF.

This chain joins TRBV9 and TRBJ1-1, with D perhaps TRBD1 (5 bases). Trimming took off 0 bases at V and 6 bases at J, with 12 bases between the two ends. Germline assignment: CDR1 SGDLS and CDR2 YYNGEE. CDR3 length: 14 amino acids. CDR3 nucleotide sequence: TGTGCCAGCAGCGTAGGTGGGGCGTGGGCTGAAGCTTTCTTT. Its translation is CASSVGGAWAEAFF.

The chain is built from TRBV14 and TRBJ1-2, with D unresolved. Trimming took 3 bases from V and 5 from J, leaving 16 bases between them. This CDR3 is 15 amino acids long. Germline-derived CDR1 and CDR2 are SGHDN and FVKESK. The CDR3 nucleotides are TGTGCCAGCAGCCAGGGAGTAACCACTTGGTATGGCTACACCTTC. This codes for CASSQGVTTWYGYTF.